Listed below are T cell receptor beta chains from one sample, sequenced in a study of T cell responses to AZD1222 COVID-19 vaccine. The table came from immunoSEQ multiplex PCR; TCRdb's copy has only in-frame clones and leaves some out. In the table there are roughly 190,000 clones, just over 90% of which are singletons. Sequences were derived from peripheral blood, sampled 28 days after the second AZD1222 dose. All receptors derive from an adult who received the AZD1222 COVID-19 vaccine. CDR3s include the opening cysteine and the closing phenylalanine or tryptophan. The order of the fields is V gene, clone size, D gene, J gene, CDR3 protein, CDR3 DNA. The D gene is left open where the match is weak. Some rows mark clone size as missing; the rest say once, few, many or name a class of expanded clone.

TRBV10-3	few	-	TRBJ1-2	CAISESVQRGVGYTF	TGTGCCATCAGTGAGTCGGTTCAGAGGGGAGTGGGCTACACCTTC
TRBV7-9	few	-	TRBJ1-5	CASSPREAQHF	TGTGCCAGCAGCCCGCGGGAGGCCCAGCATTTT
TRBV2	-	-	TRBJ1-2	CASSAVDYGYTF	TGTGCCAGCAGTGCGGTAGACTATGGCTACACCTTC
TRBV18	-	TRBD2	TRBJ2-7	CASSLREAGNEQYF	TGTGCCAGCTCACTCCGGGAGGCAGGCAACGAGCAGTACTTC
TRBV5-1	-	-	TRBJ1-4	CASSLDLDEKLFF	TGCGCCAGCAGCTTGGACCTGGATGAAAAACTGTTTTTT
TRBV5-1	-	TRBD1	TRBJ2-2	CASSVSTGGPNTGELFF	TGCGCCAGCAGCGTCTCGACAGGGGGGCCGAACACCGGGGAGCTGTTTTTT
TRBV11-2	-	TRBD2	TRBJ2-7	CASSFPGLVGYEQYF	TGTGCCAGCAGCTTCCCGGGACTAGTAGGATACGAGCAGTACTTC
TRBV6-5	-	-	TRBJ2-7	CASSYSPRTEQYF	TGTGCCAGCAGTTACTCTCCCAGGACCGAGCAGTACTTC
TRBV5-1	-	TRBD1	TRBJ1-3	CASSLRGQGTGNTIYF	TGCGCCAGCAGCTTGCGGGGACAGGGAACTGGAAACACCATATATTTT
TRBV10-3	once	-	TRBJ1-2	CAISEYLQPSNYGYTF	TGTGCCATCAGTGAATATTTACAGCCCTCTAACTATGGCTACACCTTC
TRBV9	-	-	TRBJ1-6	CASRAYSDSNSPLHF	TGTGCCAGCAGGGCTTACTCTGACAGTAATTCACCCCTCCACTTT
TRBV28	-	-	TRBJ2-1	CASTSNLGSVGTEQFF	TGTGCCAGCACCTCGAACCTTGGGTCGGTGGGCACTGAGCAGTTCTTC
TRBV28	-	-	TRBJ2-7	CASRPRWVYEQYF	TGTGCCAGCAGACCCCGGTGGGTGTACGAGCAGTACTTC
TRBV24-1	-	TRBD1	TRBJ2-7	CATSTDREGSYEQYF	TGTGCCACCAGCACCGACAGGGAAGGATCCTACGAGCAGTACTTC
TRBV25-1	-	TRBD1	TRBJ1-2	CASSLPGDSGGGNGYTF	TGTGCCAGCAGTCTTCCCGGGGATTCAGGGGGCGGTAATGGCTACACCTTC